The 2 T cell receptor beta chains reported below all come from one sample, sequenced in a study of T cells after yellow fever vaccination. TCRdb reprocessed the 5' RACE reads with MiXCR, giving one entry per CDR3 protein. The sample consists of about 170,000 distinct CDR3 sequences, 11% of them appearing once. The sample here was CD8+ T cells sorted from PBMCs, taken 15 days after the yellow fever booster vaccination. These receptor sequences come from a man younger than 30 who received the YFV17D yellow fever vaccine.

This clonotype turned up a few times. For the CDR3, the DNA is TGCGCCAGCAGCTTGGGTGACAGGGACGGCTACACCTTC. Protein product: CASSLGDRDGYTF. The chain employs TRBV5-1 and TRBJ1-2; TRBD1 matches 7 bases. Germline CDR1 and CDR2: SGHRS and YFSETQ. The CDR3 covers 13 residues. Germline trimming cut 0 bases from V and 8 bases from J; bases unmatched to any gene: 4.

The V call is TRBV6-2 or TRBV6-3, the J call TRBJ1-1; TRBD1 might be the D (6 bases). This CDR3 spans 12 amino acids. In germline, CDR1 is MNHEY, CDR2 SVGEGT. The CDR3 coding sequence is TGTGCAACCGGAGCAAGGGGGACTGAAGCTTTCTTT. Residues: CATGARGTEAFF.